One sample yielded the 2 T cell receptor beta chains listed below, sequenced in a study of shared clonotypes between healthy human individuals (dated by TCRdb to the early 2020s). The library came from the immunoSEQ multiplex PCR assay. TCRdb stores this immuneACCESS table with in-frame sequences only. Part of the clones is absent; in the studies checked, under half of the shortfall reflects unresolved V genes, and no reason is known for the rest. The table for this sample lists roughly 500,000 clones; around 80% of them were counted only once. The ten largest clones add up to approximately 12% of the sample. The specimen was PBMCs. The receptor set was obtained from a woman aged 35 to 49 in good health. Some clones in this sample may be carry-over from other donors' samples.

The CDR3 nucleotides read TGTGCCAGTAGTATACGACAGGGAGGGGTGAACACTGAAGCTTTCTTT. Its translation: CASSIRQGGVNTEAFF. This chain uses TRBV19 with TRBJ1-1; 7 bases are shared with TRBD1. The CDR3 contains 16 residues. After removal of 2 bases from V and 0 bases from J, the junction contained 6 bases not matched to a gene. Germline V gene lookup returns CDR1 LNHDA and CDR2 SQIVND (reference sequence).

This rearrangement joins TRBV12-5 to TRBJ1-1; 8 bases are shared with TRBD1. Germline V lookup: CDR1 LGHNT, CDR2 FRNRAP. V lost 2 bases to trimming and J lost 5 bases; unmatched junction nucleotides: 13. This CDR3 contains 17 residues. In DNA form, the CDR3 reads TGTGCTAGTGGTTTGTTCCGGGACAGGTGGGAGTGGACTGAAGCTTTCTTT. Protein sequence: CASGLFRDRWEWTEAFF.